Listed below are T cell receptor beta chains from one sample, sequenced in a study of T cell responses to AZD1222 COVID-19 vaccine. The assay was immunoSEQ multiplex PCR, and TCRdb's table has in-frame clones only and misses some. Among about 86,000 clones listed, around 90% were seen once. The sample was peripheral blood, taken 28 days after the second AZD1222 dose. These receptors originate from an adult who received the AZD1222 COVID-19 vaccine. The CDR3 runs from the conserved cysteine through the conserved F or W. A D gene is named only where the DNA matches it firmly.

D	J	V	DNA	CDR3
TRBD1	TRBJ1-1	TRBV6-2/TRBV6-3	TGTGCCAGCAGTACCGACAGGGAGGCCATGAACACTGAAGCTTTCTTT	CASSTDREAMNTEAFF
TRBD1	TRBJ1-6	TRBV13	TGTGCCAGCAGCTCGGACAGGGGTGGCGAATCACCCCTCCACTTT	CASSSDRGGESPLHF
TRBD2	TRBJ2-1	TRBV4-1	TGCGCCAGCAGCCAAGATCTTTTGACTAGCGGGGGCCGGAGCTCCTACAATGAGCAGTTCTTC	CASSQDLLTSGGRSSYNEQFF
TRBD1	TRBJ1-1	TRBV5-1	TGCGCCAGCAGCGCAGGGACAGCGGGAGGCACTGAAGCTTTCTTT	CASSAGTAGGTEAFF
-	TRBJ1-2	TRBV5-1	TGCGCCAGCCGGGGGGATGCGTCTAACTATGGCTACACCTTC	CASRGDASNYGYTF
-	TRBJ1-3	TRBV30	TGTGCCTGGAATCGTGGAAACACCATATATTTT	CAWNRGNTIYF
-	TRBJ1-3	TRBV6-1	TGTGCCAGCAGTGAACCCGTGGGCTCGGGAAACACCATATATTTT	CASSEPVGSGNTIYF
-	TRBJ2-5	TRBV11-2	TGTGCCAGCAGCTTAGATCTTCCGGTGGAGACCCAGTACTTC	CASSLDLPVETQYF
-	TRBJ1-3	TRBV30	TGTGCCTGGAGTTACGGGACACGAGGAAACACCATATATTTT	CAWSYGTRGNTIYF
TRBD2	TRBJ2-5	TRBV11-2	TGTGCCAGCAGCTTGGGACTAGCGGGCGAAGAGACCCAGTACTTC	CASSLGLAGEETQYF
-	TRBJ2-4	TRBV7-3	TGTGCCAGCAGCCCGGGTCACAGCGGGCACATTCAGTACTTC	CASSPGHSGHIQYF
-	TRBJ1-5	TRBV30	TGTGCCTGGGGGTCTGGCAATCAGCCCCAGCATTTT	CAWGSGNQPQHF
TRBD1	TRBJ2-7	TRBV11-3	TGTGCCAGCAGCTTAGCGTCCGGGACAGACTACGAGCAGTACTTC	CASSLASGTDYEQYF
TRBD1	TRBJ1-5	TRBV7-9	TGTGCCAGCAGCTTTGGACAGGGAGGCGGTCAGCCCCAGCATTTT	CASSFGQGGGQPQHF
-	TRBJ1-6	TRBV25-1	TGTGCCAGCAGTGCTTGGGGGCTTGGTATGTCTTCACCCCTCCACTTT	CASSAWGLGMSSPLHF
TRBD1	TRBJ2-2	TRBV19	TGTGCCACCAACAGGGGTTGGGACACCGGGGAGCTGTTTTTT	CATNRGWDTGELFF
-	TRBJ1-2	TRBV7-8	TGTGCCAGCAGCTTAGGCGCAGCAGGGGGCTACACCTTC	CASSLGAAGGYTF